Following are 26 T cell receptor beta chains from one sample sequenced in a study of glioma-infiltrating T cells. Using RNA template, CDR3s of TCR alpha and beta were amplified with iRepertoire arm-PCR. TCRdb called the multiplex PCR reads again in MiXCR, with one record for every CDR3 protein. The sample includes thousands of distinct CDR3 sequences, 92% seen only once; the top ten take around 27%. The sample was glioma tissue, nonneoplastic brain tissue, or PBMCs (not recorded which). The receptors originated from a human donor with low-grade glioma or glioblastoma, undergoing nonglioma brain surgery, or in good health (not recorded which).

About this clonotype itself: The library was prepared for alpha chains; this beta chain is a stray read, so its frequency means little. The chain employs TRBV11-2 and TRBJ1-6; 7 positions match TRBD1. CDR1 SGHAT and CDR2 FQNNGV come from the germline V gene. V lost 5 bases and J lost 9; bases outside the gene matches: 7. The CDR3 length is 14 residues. CDR3 protein: CASSRTGAGSPLHF. Here the CDR3 DNA reads TGTGCCAGCAGCCGAACAGGGGCCGGTTCACCCCTCCACTTT.

A note on this clonotype: With the library built for alpha chains, this beta chain is off target and its frequency is not meaningful. The chain uses TRBV12-3 or TRBV12-4 and TRBJ2-1, with D unresolved. Between the trimmed V and J ends, which lost 5 bases and 7 bases, there was a span of 6 bases. This CDR3 comprises 11 residues. In DNA, the CDR3 is TGTGCCAGCAGTCCCATGAATGAGCAGTTCTTC. Residues: CASSPMNEQFF.

Note on this clonotype: A library made for alpha chains picked up this beta chain off target, so its size means little. V usage is TRBV10-1 and J usage is TRBJ1-2, with D perhaps matching TRBD1 (5 bases). The CDR3 spans 13 residues. Germline CDR1 reads WNHNN; CDR2 reads SYGVQD (reference sequence). Deletions cut 6 bases from V and 3 bases from J, with 11 bases between. The chain's CDR3 is CASSQGTHYGYTF. CDR3 coding DNA: TGCGCCAGCAGCCAGGGAACGCACTATGGCTACACCTTC.

To note about this clonotype: The size of this beta chain means little, since it is a stray read in a library made for alpha chains. The gene calls are TRBV6-2 or TRBV6-3 and TRBJ2-2; D call uncertain. Germline CDR1 reads MNHEY; CDR2 reads SVGEGT. This CDR3 comprises 14 residues. Trimming pared 5 bases from V and 1 base from J, leaving 8 bases between. The CDR3 DNA sequence: TGTGCCAGCAGTGATGCAAAGAACACCGGGGAGCTGTTTTTT. Translated: CASSDAKNTGELFF.

In the case of this clonotype: The size of this beta chain means little, since it is a stray read in a library made for alpha chains. The CDR3 DNA reads TGTGCCAGCAGTAGGGACACCACAGATACGCAGTATTTT. Amino acid sequence: CASSRDTTDTQYF. V and J are TRBV12-3 or TRBV12-4 and TRBJ2-3, with a possible D match to TRBD1 (6 bases). Between the trimmed V and J ends, which lost 5 bases and 2 bases, there was a span of 8 bases. The CDR3 has 13 amino acids.

On this clonotype: Being off target in a library aimed at alpha chains, this beta chain has a size of little meaning. The gene calls are TRBV10-3 and TRBJ2-3, with TRBD2 matching over 8 bases. Looked up from germline, CDR1 is ENHRY and CDR2 is SYGVKD. This CDR3 region has 15 residues. J lost 0 bases, V lost 4 bases, and 3 bases had no gene match. CDR3 region: CAISGSGRSTDTQYF. The CDR3, as DNA: TGTGCCATCAGTGGAAGCGGGAGAAGCACAGATACGCAGTATTTT.

Worth noting for this clonotype: The junction departs from the called germline gene at one end, perhaps through a read error. This beta chain came through as a stray read in a library set up for alpha chains, and its size says little. This chain connects TRBV7-2 to TRBJ2-3; no reliable D call. The germline V gene encodes CDR1 SGHTA and CDR2 FQGNSA. The length of the CDR3 is 17 residues. CDR3 sequence reads: CASSQVWRQVVRDTQYF. The CDR3 DNA reads TGCGCCAGCAGCCAAGTGTGGCGGCAGGTCGTACGAGATACGCAGTATTTT.

As regards this clonotype: Since it is a stray read in a library aimed at alpha chains, this beta chain has a size that is not meaningful. The chain recombines TRBV10-2 with TRBJ1-1, with D uncertain. This CDR3 contains 11 residues. Germline V gives CDR1 WSHSY, CDR2 SAAADI. Trimming stripped 6 bases from V and 5 bases from J, with 7 bases between. CDR3 loop: CASREGTEAFF. In DNA form, the CDR3 reads TGCGCCAGCAGGGAGGGAACTGAAGCTTTCTTT.

This clonotype was recorded once. This beta chain represents an off-target read in a library built for alpha chains; its size is of limited meaning. V and J are TRBV28 and TRBJ1-1, with D uncertain. The CDR3 sequence is 12 residues long. Germline CDR1 and CDR2: MDHEN and SYDVKM. The V gene lost 4 bases and the J gene lost 9 bases, with 12 bases spanning the gap. Written as DNA, the CDR3 is TGTGCCAGCAGTTCCCCGGGTTTAAAAGCTTTCTTT. Its translation: CASSSPGLKAFF.

As concerns this clonotype: Within a library made for alpha chains, this beta chain is off target, and its count is uninformative. The chain is built from TRBV4-1 and TRBJ1-1; unclear D gene. Per germline, CDR1 MGHRA and CDR2 YSYEKL. Trimming stripped 4 bases from V and 2 bases from J, with 11 bases between. This CDR3 is built from 14 residues. The CDR3 bases are TGCGCCAGCAGCCGAAGTGGCGTTAACACTGAAGCTTTCTTT. Residues: CASSRSGVNTEAFF.

Details on this clonotype: This beta chain is a stray sequence in a library constructed for alpha chains; its clone size is not meaningful. The V gene is TRBV27, the J gene TRBJ2-1; D could derive from TRBD1 or TRBD2 (5 bases each). The CDR3 extends over 13 amino acids. CDR1 and CDR2 (germline): MNHEY, SMNVEV (reference sequence). Trimming stripped 1 base from V and 8 bases from J, with 9 bases between. CDR3 amino acids: CASSLFGADEQFF. CDR3 coding DNA: TGTGCCAGCAGTTTATTCGGGGCGGATGAGCAGTTCTTC.

Notes on this clonotype: This beta chain represents an off-target read in a library built for alpha chains; its size is of limited meaning. The chain couples TRBV18 to TRBJ1-2; the D gene is possibly TRBD1 (5 bases). This CDR3 region has 14 residues. The V end lost 3 bases, the J end lost 8 bases, and 16 bases lay between the germline ends. Germline V CDR1 and CDR2: KGHSH, LQKENI. The CDR3 loop reads CASSPTTVGGGYTF. CDR3 nucleotide sequence: TGTGCCAGCTCACCGACGACAGTTGGGGGAGGCTACACCTTC.

Worth noting for this clonotype: This beta chain is off target for a library built for alpha chains, so its abundance means little. V gene TRBV27 combines with J gene TRBJ2-3; no firm D call. CDR1 MNHEY and CDR2 SMNVEV come from the germline V gene (reference sequence). Trimming stripped 2 bases from V and 2 bases from J, with 8 bases between. CDR3 length: 14 residues. The CDR3 region is CASSLLGSTDTQYF. In nucleotides, the CDR3 is TGTGCCAGCAGTTTACTTGGGTCCACAGATACGCAGTATTTT.

About this clonotype: Because the library targeted alpha chains, this beta chain is an off-target read whose size means little. The chain carries TRBV7-8 and TRBJ2-5, with 13 bases identical to TRBD2. Trimming cost V 5 bases and J 4 bases; bases outside gene matches: 7. Germline CDR1 reads SGHVS; CDR2 reads FQNEAQ. The CDR3 has 16 residues. The CDR3 region has the DNA TGTGCCAGCAGCCAACTAGCGGGAGGGCCGCGAGAGACCCAGTACTTC. Its protein product is CASSQLAGGPRETQYF. The variable domain in full, completed from reference TRBV7-8 and TRBJ2-5, reads GAGVSQSPRYKVAKRGQDVALRCDPISGHVSLFWYQQALGQGPEFLTYFQNEAQLDKSGLPSDRFFAERPEGSVSTLKIQRTQQEDSAVYLCASSQLAGGPRETQYFGPGTRLLVL.

About this clonotype: This beta chain came through as a stray read in a library set up for alpha chains, and its size says little. The chain couples TRBV20-1 to TRBJ1-6; TRBD1 agrees at 7 bases. V was clipped by 6 bases and J by 7 bases; unmatched bases: 9. This CDR3 has 14 amino acids. Germline CDR1 and CDR2: DFQATT and SNEGSKA (reference sequence). CDR3 residues: CSASRQGENSPLHF. DNA of the CDR3: TGCAGTGCCAGTAGACAGGGAGAGAATTCACCCCTCCACTTT.

With regard to this clonotype: This beta chain slipped into a library made for alpha chains as a stray read, so its size is not meaningful. The CDR3 sequence is CASNTGGTRGYTF. The CDR3 region has the DNA TGTGCCAGCAATACAGGGGGAACTAGAGGCTACACCTTC. The chain is built from TRBV6-1 and TRBJ1-2, with 8 positions matching TRBD1. This CDR3 comprises 13 residues. The V gene end was trimmed by 7 bases and the J gene end by 8 bases; junction bases not matched to a gene: 9. Germline lookup yields CDR1 MNHNS and CDR2 SASEGT.

Worth noting for this clonotype: Little can be read into the size of this beta chain, an off-target read in a library designed for alpha chains. The chain combines TRBV20-1 with TRBJ1-6; D possibly corresponds to TRBD1 (5 bases). Between the trimmed V and J ends, which lost 0 bases and 6 bases, there was a span of 21 bases. The CDR3 has 18 residues. Germline V gene data show CDR1 as DFQATT and CDR2 as SNEGSKA (reference sequence). In DNA, the CDR3 is TGCAGTGCTAGAGATCTATGGGCCGGGACCTTGGGTAATTCACCCCTCCACTTT. It is translated as CSARDLWAGTLGNSPLHF.

Regarding this clonotype: This beta chain is off target for a library built for alpha chains, so its abundance means little. The CDR3 reads CASSPISRQGGEGNEQFF. CDR3 sequence (DNA): TGTGCCAGCAGTCCCATATCAAGACAGGGAGGGGAAGGCAATGAGCAGTTCTTC. The chain recombines TRBV6-1 with TRBJ2-1; D is possibly TRBD1 or TRBD2 (7 bases each). Between the trimmed V and J ends, which lost 5 bases and 6 bases, there was a span of 26 bases. The CDR3 has 18 residues. CDR1 and CDR2 (germline): MNHNS, SASEGT.

This clonotype showed up just once. A library prepared for alpha chains yielded this beta chain as an off-target read; its size is of little meaning. The chain has TRBV5-1 and TRBJ2-7; 9 nucleotides agree with TRBD1. The CDR3 extends over 16 amino acids. Unmatched junction bases numbered 5, after V lost 1 base and J lost 0 bases. Germline loops: CDR1 SGHRS, CDR2 YFSETQ. CDR3 amino acids: CASSLHGQGSSYEQYF. The CDR3 DNA reads as TGCGCCAGCAGCTTGCATGGACAGGGGAGCTCCTACGAGCAGTACTTC.

With regard to this clonotype: Germline and junction disagree at one end, which may indicate a read error. This beta chain is off target for a library built for alpha chains, so its abundance means little. V is TRBV7-2 and J is TRBJ1-1, with D possibly matching TRBD1 (6 bases). CDR3 length: 15 amino acids. Germline CDR1 is SGHTA and CDR2 is FQGNSA. The CDR3 nucleotides read TGTGCCAGCAGTTCTTCAGACAGGACCAACACGGAAGCTTTCTTT. It codes for CASSSSDRTNTEAFF.

Concerning this clonotype itself: This beta chain came through as a stray read in a library set up for alpha chains, and its size says little. The chain employs TRBV6-2 or TRBV6-3 and TRBJ2-2, with D possibly being TRBD2 (5 bases). CDR3 length equals 15 residues. Germline V lookup: CDR1 MNHEY, CDR2 SVGEGT. V dropped 4 bases and J dropped 2 bases, with 11 bases sitting between them. The CDR3 DNA follows: TGTGCCAGCAGTTCTTGGCGGGCAAACACCGGGGAGCTGTTTTTT. Residues: CASSSWRANTGELFF.

As concerns this clonotype: The library was built for alpha chains, so this beta chain is an off-target read and its size means little. The chain is built from TRBV7-9 and TRBJ1-5, with unresolved D. The CDR3 is 13 residues long. Per germline, CDR1 SEHNR and CDR2 FQNEAQ (reference sequence). V gave up 1 base and J gave up 4 bases, with 5 bases separating them. The CDR3 protein is CASSLGWNQPQHF. The CDR3 bases are TGTGCCAGCAGCTTAGGGTGGAATCAGCCCCAGCATTTT.

As regards this clonotype: This beta chain lies outside the target of a library built for alpha chains; its clone size means little. The CDR3 loop is CSARGAGGREQFF. As DNA, the CDR3 is TGCAGTGCTAGAGGAGCGGGGGGGCGTGAGCAGTTCTTC. V is TRBV20-1 and J is TRBJ2-1; TRBD2 matches 10 bases. Germline loops: CDR1 DFQATT, CDR2 SNEGSKA (reference sequence). CDR3 length: 13 residues. V lost 1 base, J lost 9 bases, and 3 bases stayed unmatched.

Comment on this clonotype: The library was designed around alpha chains, so this beta chain is a stray read whose abundance carries little weight. The genes are TRBV6-2 or TRBV6-3 and TRBJ1-1, with D uncertain. The CDR3 has 14 residues. V lost 6 bases to trimming and J lost 2 bases, with 13 bases between them. The germline V gene encodes CDR1 MNHEY and CDR2 SVGEGT. CDR3 DNA sequence: TGTGCCAGCAGCCCTACTAATAGAAACACTGAAGCTTTCTTT. It encodes CASSPTNRNTEAFF.

Regarding this clonotype: This beta chain is off target for a library built for alpha chains, so its abundance means little. The V gene is TRBV6-2 or TRBV6-3, the J gene TRBJ1-6; the D gene is possibly TRBD1 (5 bases). Trimming took 3 bases from V and 0 from J, leaving 12 bases between them. The germline V gene encodes CDR1 MNHEY and CDR2 SVGEGT. The CDR3 covers 17 residues. CDR3 sequence reads: CASSYWGSSSYNSPLHF. The CDR3 bases are TGTGCCAGCAGTTATTGGGGCAGCAGCTCCTATAATTCACCCCTCCACTTT.

A word on this clonotype: Within a library made for alpha chains, this beta chain is off target, and its count is uninformative. This chain joins TRBV3-1 and TRBJ1-2; TRBD1 agrees at 10 bases. The CDR3 runs to 14 residues. CDR1 LGHDT and CDR2 YNNKEL come from the germline V gene (reference sequence). With V trimmed by 4 bases and J by 6 bases, 5 bases remained unmatched. For the CDR3, the DNA is TGTGCCAGCAGCCCGCCGGGACAGGGGAATGGCTACACCTTC. Translated: CASSPPGQGNGYTF. The entire variable domain, with the rest obtained from reference TRBV3-1 and TRBJ1-2, is as follows: DTAVSQTPKYLVTQMGNDKSIKCEQNLGHDTMYWYKQDSKKFLKIMFSYNNKELIINETVPNRFSPKSPDKAHLNLHINSLELGDSAVYFCASSPPGQGNGYTFGSGTRLTVV.